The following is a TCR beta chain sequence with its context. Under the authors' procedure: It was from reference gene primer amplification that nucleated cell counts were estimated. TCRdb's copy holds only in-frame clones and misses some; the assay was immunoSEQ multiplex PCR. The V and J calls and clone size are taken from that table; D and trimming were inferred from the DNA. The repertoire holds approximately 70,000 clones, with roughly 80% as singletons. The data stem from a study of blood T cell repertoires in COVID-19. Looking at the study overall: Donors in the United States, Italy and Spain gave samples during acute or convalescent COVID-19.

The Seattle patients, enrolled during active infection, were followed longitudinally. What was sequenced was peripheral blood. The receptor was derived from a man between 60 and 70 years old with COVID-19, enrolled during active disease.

Here the CDR3 DNA reads TGTGCCAGCAGCAAAACCCTTGACAGGGGGCGCCTGGAGACCCAGTACTTC. Translated, it gives CASSKTLDRGRLETQYF. This chain uses TRBV5-6 with TRBJ2-5; 10 bases agree with TRBD1. The CDR3 is 17 amino acids. Germline CDR1 SGHDT, CDR2 YYEEEE. The J segment lost 5 bases and the V segment lost 4 bases, leaving 14 bases of the junction unmatched. The full variable domain, with the rest looked up from reference TRBV5-6 and TRBJ2-5, is DAGVTQSPTHLIKTRGQQVTLRCSPKSGHDTVSWYQQALGQGPQFIFQYYEEEERQRGNFPDRFSGHQFPNYSSELNVNALLLGDSALYLCASSKTLDRGRLETQYFGPGTRLLVL.